The entry below describes one T cell receptor (beta chain). At one boundary the junction diverges from the germline segment, which might be a read error. This sample was included in a study of type 1 regulatory T cells. Across the whole study: T-allo10 is an in vitro-generated, Tr1-enriched CD4 T cell product specific for alloantigen.

This CDR3 spans 16 amino acids. Each CDR3 protein gets one entry after TCRdb re-called the reads with MiXCR. The sample lists 88,000 or so distinct CDR3 sequences; 25% to 40% were seen once. This sequence was found in a human donor in good health. The V gene is TRBV12-3 or TRBV12-4, the J gene TRBJ2-5; 9 bases align to TRBD1. Material: CD4+ T cells, either the whole sample or a sorted fraction (not recorded which). The CDR3 DNA sequence: TGTGTCAGCAGTTCCGGACAGGGGATCAGGCGGGAGACCCAGTACTTC. Its translation is CVSSSGQGIRRETQYF.